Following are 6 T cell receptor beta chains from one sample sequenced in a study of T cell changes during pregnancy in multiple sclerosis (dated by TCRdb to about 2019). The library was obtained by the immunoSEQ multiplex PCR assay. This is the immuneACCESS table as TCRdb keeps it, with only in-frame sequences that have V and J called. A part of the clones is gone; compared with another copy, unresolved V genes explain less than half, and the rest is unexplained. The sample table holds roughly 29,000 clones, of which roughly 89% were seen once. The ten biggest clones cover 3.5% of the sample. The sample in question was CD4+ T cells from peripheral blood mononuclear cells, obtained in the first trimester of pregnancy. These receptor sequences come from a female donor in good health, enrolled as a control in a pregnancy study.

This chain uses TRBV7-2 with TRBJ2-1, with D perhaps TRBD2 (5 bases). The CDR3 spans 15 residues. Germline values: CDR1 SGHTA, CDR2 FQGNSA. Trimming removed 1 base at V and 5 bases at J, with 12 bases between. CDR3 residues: CASSLVPLDHNEQFF. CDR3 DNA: TGTGCCAGCAGCTTAGTCCCACTAGATCACAATGAGCAGTTCTTC.

The DNA for the CDR3 is TGTGCCAGCAGCGCCGCCCGAGGGACTGAAGCTTTCTTT. It yields the protein CASSAARGTEAFF. This rearrangement joins TRBV5-6 to TRBJ1-1, with unresolved D. The V and J ends lost 4 bases and 5 bases respectively, with 12 bases between them. The CDR3 sequence is 13 residues long. Germline CDR1 and CDR2: SGHDT and YYEEEE.

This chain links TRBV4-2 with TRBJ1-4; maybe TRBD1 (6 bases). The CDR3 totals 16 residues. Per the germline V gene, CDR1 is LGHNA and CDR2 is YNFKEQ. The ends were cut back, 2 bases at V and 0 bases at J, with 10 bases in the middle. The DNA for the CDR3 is TGTGCCAGCAGCCAACGGACAGTCGCAACTAATGAAAAACTGTTTTTT. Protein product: CASSQRTVATNEKLFF.

CDR3 region: CASSLGGGAGLEQYF. In nucleotides, the CDR3 is TGTGCCAGCAGTTTAGGCGGGGGGGCGGGCCTCGAGCAGTACTTC. V gene TRBV28 combines with J gene TRBJ2-7; 9 bases align to TRBD2. V lost 2 bases and J lost 6; bases outside the gene matches: 8. Germline V gene lookup returns CDR1 MDHEN and CDR2 SYDVKM. This CDR3 spans 15 amino acids.

CDR3 in DNA: TGTGCCAGCAGGCGACAGGGAGAGAACACTGAAGCTTTCTTT. It codes for CASRRQGENTEAFF. This chain uses TRBV4-2 with TRBJ1-1; 7 nucleotides align to TRBD1. Per the germline V gene, CDR1 is LGHNA and CDR2 is YNFKEQ. The ends lost 6 bases at V and 1 base at J; junction bases unmatched: 5. The CDR3 is 14 residues long.

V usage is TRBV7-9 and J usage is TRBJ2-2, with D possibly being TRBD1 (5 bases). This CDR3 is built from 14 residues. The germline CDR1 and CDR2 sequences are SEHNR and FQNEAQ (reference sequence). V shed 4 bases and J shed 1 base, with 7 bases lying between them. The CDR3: CASSSGQNTGELFF. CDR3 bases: TGTGCCAGCAGCTCCGGACAGAACACCGGGGAGCTGTTTTTT.